This paragraph covers one T cell receptor (beta chain) sequence. Its antigen is still unknown. The germline V gene has CDR1 SGHTA and CDR2 FQGNSA. The germline V and J ends were trimmed by 0 bases and 18 bases, with 15 bases remaining between them. The CDR3 length is 13 residues. These data are taken from a study of breast tumors, draining lymph nodes, adjacent tissues. General study findings and limits: The lymph node origin of tumor T cells was framed as consistent with a hypothesis, not demonstrated. The data were judged consistent with most tumor T cells coming from lymph node and expanding in tumor. Tumor TCR diversity was below lymph nodes but above nontumor tissue. Compared with basal-like, luminal-like tumors shared significantly more repertoire with nontumor tissue.

MiXCR was run by TCRdb on the multiplex PCR reads, yielding one entry per CDR3 protein. The table lists some 65,000 distinct CDR3 sequences, around 43% of them singletons. Specimen: breast tumor tissue. The chain recombines TRBV7-2 with TRBJ2-6; possible D gene TRBD1, 5 bases. This clonotype was obtained from a female donor with breast cancer. Some clones in this sample may be carry-over from other donors' samples. The CDR3 region has the DNA TGTGCCAGCAGCTTAGCGCACGGACAACAAGAGACTTTC. Protein product: CASSLAHGQQETF.